A single sample gave rise to the 12 T cell receptor beta chains below, sequenced in a study of T cell repertoires in aging, cancer and after chemotherapy. A mixed TRB-A/B primer pool amplified rearranged TRB by multiplex touch-down PCR. TCRdb redid the calling of the multiplex PCR reads with MiXCR, one entry per CDR3 protein. The table records over 15,000 distinct CDR3 sequences, 35% to 40% of them present only once. Amplification of TCR beta used genomic DNA extracted from peripheral blood. Sequences were obtained from blood. The receptors were sampled from a human donor with a solid tumor.

The chain links TRBV5-1 to TRBJ2-4; TRBD2 matches at 9 bases. The CDR3 is 16 amino acids. The ends lost 2 bases at V and 0 bases at J; junction bases unmatched: 3. The germline V gene encodes CDR1 SGHRS and CDR2 YFSETQ. The CDR3 is CASSFSGGLAKNIQYF. The CDR3 DNA sequence: TGCGCCAGCAGCTTTAGCGGGGGACTAGCCAAAAACATTCAGTACTTC. Based on the CDR3 plus reference TRBV5-1 and TRBJ2-4, the full variable domain is KAGVTQTPRYLIKTRGQQVTLSCSPISGHRSVSWYQQTPGQGLQFLFEYFSETQRNKGNFPGRFSGRQFSNSRSEMNVSTLELGDSALYLCASSFSGGLAKNIQYFGAGTRLSVL.

V gene TRBV6-1 combines with J gene TRBJ2-1; 14 bases map to TRBD2. The V gene's germline CDR1 is MNHNS and CDR2 SASEGT. V lost 7 bases, J lost 4 bases, and 3 bases stayed unmatched. CDR3 size: 15 residues. Here the CDR3 reads CASKGLAGGYNEQFF. The CDR3 nucleotides read TGTGCCAGCAAAGGACTAGCGGGGGGATACAATGAGCAGTTCTTC.

The chain couples TRBV18 to TRBJ1-1; unclear D gene. Germline assignment: CDR1 KGHSH and CDR2 LQKENI. This CDR3 is 13 amino acids long. Trimming removed 7 bases at V and 4 bases at J, with 13 bases between. CDR3 loop: CASLGGLVTEAFF. The CDR3 bases are TGTGCCAGCTTAGGCGGCTTAGTCACTGAAGCTTTCTTT.

The chain has TRBV19 and TRBJ1-6, with D perhaps matching TRBD1 (6 bases). The CDR3 is 15 amino acids. V lost 3 bases and J 7 bases, leaving 13 bases between the germline ends. CDR1 LNHDA and CDR2 SQIVND come from the germline V gene (reference sequence). The CDR3 coding sequence is TGTGCCAGTAGTATCTCGATCGGACAGAATTCACCCCTCCACTTT. Translated, it gives CASSISIGQNSPLHF.

A few counts support this clonotype. V gene TRBV27 combines with J gene TRBJ2-7; D tentatively fits TRBD1 or TRBD2 (5 bases each). In germline, CDR1 is MNHEY, CDR2 SMNVEV (reference sequence). Trimming shortened V by 2 bases and J by 3 bases, and 11 bases separated the two germline ends. There are 14 residues in the CDR3. CDR3 DNA sequence: TGTGCCAGCAGTTTAAGGGGAAGCGGCTACGAGCAGTACTTC. This translates into CASSLRGSGYEQYF.

Judged by abundance, this clonotype is medium-sized. The chain employs TRBV6-2 or TRBV6-3 and TRBJ2-3; D unclear. There are 14 residues in the CDR3. Per germline, CDR1 MNHEY and CDR2 SVGEGT. Trimming shortened V by 5 bases and J by 0 bases, and 9 bases separated the two germline ends. The CDR3 DNA reads TGTGCCAGCAGTCCCGGCCTCAGCACAGATACGCAGTATTTT. Translated: CASSPGLSTDTQYF.

This clonotype was seen a few times. The chain's CDR3 is CASSDGIQANEQFF. The CDR3 DNA sequence: TGTGCCAGCAGTGATGGTATACAGGCCAATGAGCAGTTCTTC. The chain has TRBV6-1 and TRBJ2-1, with D possibly being TRBD1 (5 bases). V gave up 3 bases and J gave up 6 bases, with 12 bases separating them. CDR1 and CDR2 (germline): MNHNS, SASEGT. CDR3 length: 14 amino acids.

The rearrangement links TRBV4-3 to TRBJ2-6; tentatively, D is TRBD1 (6 bases). V was shortened by 0 bases and J by 2 bases, with 11 bases between the two germline ends. Germline CDR1 LGHNA, CDR2 YSLEER. This CDR3 region has 17 residues. The CDR3, as DNA: TGCGCCAGCAGCCAAGATTGGAGACAGGCTGGGGCCAACGTCCTGACTTTC. Amino acids: CASSQDWRQAGANVLTF.

This chain links TRBV12-3 or TRBV12-4 with TRBJ2-3; 7 bases map to TRBD1. V lost 3 bases, J lost 8 bases, and 17 bases stayed unmatched. The CDR3 totals 17 residues. In DNA form, the CDR3 reads TGTGCCAGCAGTTTGAAGACAGGGTATCCTCCACAGGGTACGCAGTATTTT. It translates to CASSLKTGYPPQGTQYF.

A few counts support this clonotype. The chain uses TRBV29-1 and TRBJ1-1; possible D gene TRBD1, 5 bases. The CDR3 extends over 12 amino acids. Trimming took 0 bases from V and 10 from J, leaving 12 bases between them. The germline CDR1 and CDR2 sequences are SQVTM and ANQGSEA. CDR3 amino acids: CSVEEGGDGAFF. In DNA form, the CDR3 reads TGCAGCGTTGAAGAGGGGGGGGATGGAGCTTTCTTT.

This clonotype appeared once. J is TRBJ2-7 and V is TRBV5-1; TRBD1 matches at 8 bases. V trimming: 0 bases; J trimming: 2 bases; junction bases outside the gene matches: 7. Germline CDR1 reads SGHRS; CDR2 reads YFSETQ. The CDR3 runs 16 residues. CDR3 in amino acids: CASSLEDRVVPYEQYF. CDR3 DNA sequence: TGCGCCAGCAGCTTGGAGGACAGGGTTGTTCCCTACGAGCAGTACTTC. Complete variable domain (other parts from reference TRBV5-1 and TRBJ2-7): KAGVTQTPRYLIKTRGQQVTLSCSPISGHRSVSWYQQTPGQGLQFLFEYFSETQRNKGNFPGRFSGRQFSNSRSEMNVSTLELGDSALYLCASSLEDRVVPYEQYFGPGTRLTVT.

The chain joins TRBV6-6 to TRBJ2-5; D gene uncertain. CDR1 and CDR2 from the germline V gene are MNHNY and SVGAGI (reference sequence). The length of the CDR3 is 11 residues. V was cut by 5 bases and J by 3 bases, with 4 bases left in between. CDR3 region: CASSPEETQYF. The CDR3, as DNA: TGTGCCAGCAGTCCGGAAGAGACCCAGTACTTC.